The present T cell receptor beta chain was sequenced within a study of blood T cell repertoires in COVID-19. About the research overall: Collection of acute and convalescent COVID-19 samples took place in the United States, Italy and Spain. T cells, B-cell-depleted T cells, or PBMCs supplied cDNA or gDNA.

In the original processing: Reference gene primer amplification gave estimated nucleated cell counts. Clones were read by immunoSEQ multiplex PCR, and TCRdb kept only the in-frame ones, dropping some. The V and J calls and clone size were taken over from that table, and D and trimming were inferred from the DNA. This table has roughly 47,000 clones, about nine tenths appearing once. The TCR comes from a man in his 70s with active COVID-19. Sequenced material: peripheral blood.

CDR3 protein: CASSFAGYGGGGHNEQFF. The CDR3 nucleotides read TGTGCCAGCAGCTTCGCCGGCTACGGCGGGGGGGGGCACAATGAGCAGTTCTTC. V is TRBV7-3 and J is TRBJ2-1; 9 positions agree with TRBD2. CDR3 length: 18 residues. Germline trimming cut 3 bases from V and 5 bases from J; bases unmatched to any gene: 14. Germline CDR1 and CDR2: SGHTA and FQGTGA.